One and the same sample provided the 25 T cell receptor beta chains below, sequenced in a study of cytomegalovirus exposure and HLA in healthy donors. It was with 60 Vbeta and 13 Jbeta primers that the PCR ran. Profiled with immunoSEQ multiplex PCR; TCRdb holds only in-frame clones, not every one. The sample contains some 140,000 clones, roughly three quarters of which appear only once. Sequencing used PBMCs. The origin of the receptors is a female donor in good health and CMV-seronegative.

The chain has TRBV5-1 and TRBJ2-2; D may be TRBD1 (6 bases). Germline CDR1 and CDR2: SGHRS and YFSETQ. V was trimmed by 1 base and J by 2 bases, leaving 12 bases between them. The CDR3 loop spans 16 amino acids. The CDR3 sequence is CASSLRGSLNTGELFF. CDR3 coding DNA: TGCGCCAGCAGCTTGAGGGGGAGTCTCAACACCGGGGAGCTGTTTTTT.

The CDR3 sequence: CASRSGRLAGGYEQYF. For the CDR3, the DNA is TGTGCCAGCAGGTCAGGGCGACTAGCGGGAGGTTACGAGCAGTACTTC. The chain has TRBV25-1 and TRBJ2-7, with 13 bases matching TRBD2. The germline V gene encodes CDR1 MGHDK and CDR2 SYGVNS. CDR3 length equals 16 residues. V shed 6 bases, J shed 4 bases, and the junction held 9 bases outside the gene matches.

The CDR3 sequence is CASSTYGLAGGLTQYF. DNA for the CDR3: TGTGCCAGTAGTACTTATGGACTAGCGGGAGGGTTAACGCAGTATTTT. V is TRBV19 and J is TRBJ2-3, with 15 nucleotides matching TRBD2. The V and J ends lost 4 bases and 9 bases, in that order; junction bases with no gene match: 8. Per the germline V gene, CDR1 is LNHDA and CDR2 is SQIVND (reference sequence). The CDR3 loop spans 16 amino acids.

This clone showed up many times. The chain has TRBV6-1 and TRBJ1-5; no clear D. There are 14 residues in the CDR3. Germline V lookup: CDR1 MNHNS, CDR2 SASEGT. V was shortened by 6 bases and J by 3 bases, with 12 bases between the two germline ends. The CDR3 region is CASREGFSNQPQHF. CDR3 sequence (DNA): TGTGCCAGCAGAGAGGGCTTCTCCAATCAGCCCCAGCATTTT.

This clone was seen only a few times. This CDR3 is also generated by other DNA sequences in the sample. This chain links TRBV5-1 with TRBJ2-7; D might be TRBD1 (5 bases). CDR1 is SGHRS and CDR2 is YFSETQ in the germline V gene. The CDR3 length is 12 residues. The V end was cut by 1 base, the J end by 4 bases, with 6 bases between. The CDR3 loop reads CASSLRGYEQYF. The CDR3 DNA is TGCGCCAGCAGCTTGAGGGGTTACGAGCAGTACTTC.

CDR3 nucleotides: TGCAGCGCCGAGGACAGCAGGTGGGGGATGTATGGCTACACCTTC. Its translation is CSAEDSRWGMYGYTF. The J gene is TRBJ1-2, the V gene TRBV29-1; tentatively, D is TRBD1 (6 bases). Germline CDR1 is SQVTM and CDR2 is ANQGSEA. This CDR3 contains 15 residues. Deletions cut 7 bases from V and 5 bases from J, with 23 bases between.

The rearrangement links TRBV7-2 to TRBJ1-2; no reliable D call. The CDR3 has 15 amino acids. Germline V gene sequence: CDR1 SGHTA, CDR2 FQGNSA. Trimming left V 2 bases short and J 8 bases short, with 18 bases between. In DNA, the CDR3 is TGTGCCAGCAGCTTAAATTTGAGGGCCCTTGAAGGCTACACCTTC. Translation: CASSLNLRALEGYTF. The variable domain in full, with the rest retrieved from reference TRBV7-2 and TRBJ1-2, is GAGVSQSPSNKVTEKGKDVELRCDPISGHTALYWYRQSLGQGLEFLIYFQGNSAPDKSGLPSDRFSAERTGGSVSTLTIQRTQQEDSAVYLCASSLNLRALEGYTFGSGTRLTVV.

The rearrangement links TRBV6-6 to TRBJ2-7; 7 bases are shared with TRBD1. Germline V gene data show CDR1 as MNHNY and CDR2 as SVGAGI (reference sequence). V lost 0 bases to trimming and J lost 0 bases; unmatched junction nucleotides: 5. The CDR3 spans 16 residues. Written as DNA, the CDR3 is TGTGCCAGCAGTTACTCGCGACAGGGTAGCTCCTACGAGCAGTACTTC. This translates into CASSYSRQGSSYEQYF.

The rearrangement uses TRBV19 and TRBJ1-5; 9 bases are shared with TRBD1. The CDR3 sequence is 17 residues long. The ends lost 6 bases at V and 5 bases at J; junction bases unmatched: 14. Germline-derived CDR1 and CDR2 are LNHDA and SQIVND (reference sequence). The CDR3 coding sequence is TGTGCCAGTAGGAAATTTACAGGGGGCGACCCCTATCAGCCCCAGCATTTT. Its protein is CASRKFTGGDPYQPQHF. The complete variable domain, with remaining parts taken from reference TRBV19 and TRBJ1-5, reads DGGITQSPKYLFRKEGQNVTLSCEQNLNHDAMYWYRQDPGQGLRLIYYSQIVNDFQKGDIAEGYSVSREKKESFPLTVTSAQKNPTAFYLCASRKFTGGDPYQPQHFGDGTRLSIL.

This clone has only a few counts. The chain carries TRBV7-3 and TRBJ2-2, with 10 bases fitting TRBD2. The V gene end was trimmed by 5 bases and the J gene end by 8 bases; junction bases not matched to a gene: 17. The germline gives CDR1 SGHTA, CDR2 FQGTGA. This CDR3 has 18 residues. CDR3 nucleotides: TGTGCCAGCAGCATGCAAAACCCCAGCGGGGGGGAAAAAGGGGAGCTGTTTTTT. Translated: CASSMQNPSGGEKGELFF.

This sequence joins TRBV5-6 and TRBJ2-3, with 10 bases that match TRBD1. The length of the CDR3 is 15 residues. With V trimmed by 0 bases and J by 6 bases, 4 bases remained unmatched. CDR1 is SGHDT, CDR2 YYEEEE, per germline. CDR3 region: CASSLGRGQGDTQYF. The CDR3 bases are TGTGCCAGCAGCTTGGGTAGGGGACAGGGGGATACGCAGTATTTT. The variable domain in full, with the rest retrieved from reference TRBV5-6 and TRBJ2-3, is DAGVTQSPTHLIKTRGQQVTLRCSPKSGHDTVSWYQQALGQGPQFIFQYYEEEERQRGNFPDRFSGHQFPNYSSELNVNALLLGDSALYLCASSLGRGQGDTQYFGPGTRLTVL.

The V and J genes are TRBV29-1 and TRBJ2-2; D is undetermined. Deletions cut 2 bases from V and 4 bases from J, with 5 bases between. The CDR3 contains 12 residues. Germline CDR1 and CDR2: SQVTM and ANQGSEA. The chain's CDR3 is CSVEQSTGELFF. CDR3 nucleotide sequence: TGCAGCGTTGAACAGTCCACCGGGGAGCTGTTTTTT.

V gene TRBV21-1 combines with J gene TRBJ1-5; the table's D call TRBD1 went unverified against the DNA. TRBV21-1 is a recognized pseudogene. The CDR3 loop spans 16 amino acids. For the CDR3, the DNA is TGTGCCAGCACACTATCAGACAGGAATAGCAATCAGCCCCAGCATTTT. As protein: CASTLSDRNSNQPQHF.

This sequence joins TRBV28 and TRBJ1-1; the D gene is possibly TRBD1 (5 bases). Germline CDR1 and CDR2: MDHEN and SYDVKM. Trimming stripped 2 bases from V and 12 bases from J, with 19 bases between. The CDR3 is made up of 14 amino acids. This CDR3 reads CASSLRGSGSVTFF. The CDR3 bases are TGTGCCAGCAGTTTAAGGGGATCAGGGTCTGTTACTTTCTTT.

The CDR3 sequence is CASSHREEQFF. The CDR3 nucleotides are TGTGCCAGCAGCCACAGGGAAGAGCAGTTCTTC. This chain links TRBV6-5 with TRBJ2-1; possible D gene TRBD1, 6 bases. The CDR3 extends over 11 amino acids. The ends were cut back, 6 bases at V and 10 bases at J, with 10 bases in the middle. Germline V gene sequence: CDR1 MNHEY, CDR2 SVGAGI.

V and J are TRBV9 and TRBJ1-2; tentative D call: TRBD1 (5 bases). V was trimmed by 0 bases and J by 0 bases, leaving 24 bases between them. The germline gives CDR1 SGDLS, CDR2 YYNGEE. This CDR3 spans 20 amino acids. The CDR3 DNA reads TGTGCCAGCAGCGTAGGGGGAGCGGGGACGGAGTACCTCTCTAACTATGGCTACACCTTC. The encoded protein is CASSVGGAGTEYLSNYGYTF.

This chain connects TRBV18 to TRBJ1-5; D not certain. Germline V gene lookup returns CDR1 KGHSH and CDR2 LQKENI. V was clipped by 3 bases and J by 0 bases, with 12 bases between them. This CDR3 region has 16 residues. Written as DNA, the CDR3 is TGTGCCAGCTCACCCAACCTCGGAGATAGCAATCAGCCCCAGCATTTT. It translates to CASSPNLGDSNQPQHF. The variable domain in full, completed from reference TRBV18 and TRBJ1-5, reads NAGVMQNPRHLVRRRGQEARLRCSPMKGHSHVYWYRQLPEEGLKFMVYLQKENIIDESGMPKERFSAEFPKEGPSILRIQQVVRGDSAAYFCASSPNLGDSNQPQHFGDGTRLSIL.

The chain has TRBV25-1 and TRBJ1-4, with D unresolved. V was cut by 3 bases and J by 3 bases, with 8 bases left in between. Per the germline V gene, CDR1 is MGHDK and CDR2 is SYGVNS. The CDR3 totals 14 residues. CDR3 DNA: TGTGCCAGCAGTGATTTGGCGGCTAATGAAAAACTGTTTTTT. Translating gives CASSDLAANEKLFF.

The gene calls are TRBV4-1 and TRBJ2-3; 10 bases agree with TRBD1. This CDR3 has 16 amino acids. Per the germline V gene, CDR1 is MGHRA and CDR2 is YSYEKL. The junction had 9 bases not matched to a gene; V was cut back by 4 bases and J by 5 bases. DNA of the CDR3: TGCGCCAGCAGCCGCCGCGACAGGGGGCTGGGAGATACGCAGTATTTT. Protein: CASSRRDRGLGDTQYF.

This chain uses TRBV15 with TRBJ1-2; D gene uncertain. Germline V gene lookup returns CDR1 LNHNV and CDR2 YYDKDF (reference sequence). The CDR3 is 17 residues long. Trimming left V 5 bases short and J 3 bases short, with 22 bases between. The CDR3: CATSGPPGRVWDYGYTF. The CDR3 bases are TGTGCCACCAGCGGACCCCCCGGGAGGGTTTGGGACTATGGCTACACCTTC.

CDR3 in DNA: TGTGCCAGCAGCGTAGCGGCTAGCGGGGGGAGATGGGAGACCCAGTACTTC. Protein: CASSVAASGGRWETQYF. The chain combines TRBV9 with TRBJ2-5, with 11 positions matching TRBD2. Germline V gives CDR1 SGDLS, CDR2 YYNGEE. The CDR3 covers 17 residues. V lost 0 bases to trimming and J lost 5 bases; unmatched junction nucleotides: 9.

The chain combines TRBV5-6 with TRBJ2-1, with D perhaps TRBD1 (6 bases). The V and J ends lost 4 bases and 5 bases respectively, with 10 bases between them. Germline V lookup: CDR1 SGHDT, CDR2 YYEEEE. The CDR3 has 13 amino acids. The CDR3 is CASSPGADNEQFF. CDR3 DNA: TGTGCCAGCAGCCCAGGGGCAGACAATGAGCAGTTCTTC.

The chain employs TRBV12-5 and TRBJ2-2, with D maybe TRBD1 (6 bases). The CDR3 consists of 12 residues. The V end lost 4 bases, the J end lost 6 bases, and 6 bases lay between the germline ends. Germline V gene sequence: CDR1 LGHNT, CDR2 FRNRAP. CDR3 in amino acids: CASGWGPGELFF. The CDR3 DNA reads as TGTGCTAGTGGTTGGGGGCCCGGGGAGCTGTTTTTT.

The V and J genes are TRBV9 and TRBJ2-2; 7 bases fit TRBD2. The V and J ends lost 2 bases and 4 bases, in that order; junction bases with no gene match: 8. In germline, CDR1 is SGDLS, CDR2 YYNGEE. This CDR3 has 16 residues. CDR3: CASSVRLAAVTGELFF. The CDR3 region has the DNA TGTGCCAGCAGCGTCAGACTAGCCGCAGTCACCGGGGAGCTGTTTTTT.

The CDR3, as DNA: TGTGCCAGCAGCCCATATAGACAGGGACCCTACGAGCAGTACTTC. It specifies CASSPYRQGPYEQYF. The genes are TRBV7-2 and TRBJ2-7, with 7 bases aligning to TRBD1. CDR1 and CDR2 (germline): SGHTA, FQGNSA. J gave up 2 bases and V 5 bases, and 9 bases lay outside the gene matches. The CDR3 totals 15 residues.